This is a list of T cell receptor beta chains from one sample in a study of T cell repertoires in cytomegalovirus infection. For these TCRs, the target antigens are not known. TCRdb ran MiXCR on the reads and lists one entry per CDR3 protein. Among approximately 730,000 distinct CDR3 sequences, roughly 28% were seen once, and the ten largest hold around 14%. Sequenced here: cultured CD8+ T cells from PBMCs, sampled from culture after CMV antigen stimulation. These receptors all come from a human donor in good health (CMV status not recorded). Some clones in this sample may be carry-over from other donors' samples. Each CDR3 is given with its conserved first and last residue. Fields, in order: clone size, CDR3 length, J gene, V gene, D gene, CDR3 protein, CDR3 DNA. The D gene is left open where the match is weak. Rows give clone size only sometimes, using once, few, many, or a class for an expanded clone.

NA,15,TRBJ1-1,TRBV5-5,NA,CASSLVRSYNTEAFF,TGTGCCAGCAGCTTGGTTAGGAGTTACAACACTGAAGCTTTCTTT
NA,15,TRBJ2-7,TRBV2,TRBD1,CASSEGGTGLYEQYF,TGTGCCAGCAGTGAAGGCGGGACAGGACTCTACGAGCAGTACTTC
NA,14,TRBJ1-1,TRBV2,NA,CASSERSADTEAFF,TGTGCCAGCAGTGAACGGTCAGCAGACACTGAAGCTTTCTTT
NA,15,TRBJ2-4,TRBV15,NA,CATSRAGLAKNIQYF,TGTGCCACCAGCAGAGCTGGTCTAGCCAAAAACATTCAGTACTTC
NA,15,TRBJ1-2,TRBV7-9,NA,CASSLEPRGRNGYTF,TGTGCCAGCAGCTTAGAACCCAGGGGAAGGAATGGCTACACCTTC
NA,16,TRBJ2-2,TRBV19,NA,CASSIKETPNTGELFF,TGTGCCAGTAGTATTAAGGAGACACCCAACACCGGGGAGCTGTTTTTT
many,17,TRBJ2-2,TRBV7-2,TRBD2,CASSSKQAGVVRGELFF,TGTGCCAGCAGCTCAAAACAAGCGGGAGTTGTACGGGGGGAGCTGTTTTTT
NA,21,TRBJ2-2,TRBV7-8,TRBD2,CASSLLALGTSDPMNTGELFF,TGTGCCAGCAGCTTACTTGCCTTAGGGACTAGCGACCCAATGAACACCGGGGAGCTGTTTTTT
few,14,TRBJ2-1,TRBV6-5,NA,CASSYLDGANEQFF,TGTGCCAGCAGTTATCTGGACGGGGCCAATGAGCAGTTCTTC
few,14,TRBJ2-1,TRBV27,NA,CASSYRKDPDEQFF,TGTGCCAGCAGTTATCGCAAGGACCCTGATGAGCAGTTCTTC
NA,15,TRBJ1-1,TRBV10-3,NA,CTISESAGANTEAFF,TGTACCATCAGTGAGTCGGCAGGGGCGAACACTGAAGCTTTCTTT
NA,14,TRBJ2-1,TRBV27,NA,CASSLYSSYNEQFF,TGTGCCAGCAGTTTGTATAGCTCCTACAATGAGCAGTTCTTC
NA,15,TRBJ1-1,TRBV7-3,TRBD1,CASSLLRQGAAEAFF,TGTGCCAGCAGCTTACTTCGACAGGGGGCGGCTGAAGCTTTCTTT
few,14,TRBJ1-4,TRBV6-5,NA,CASSYSIWDEKLFF,TGTGCCAGCAGTTACTCGATCTGGGATGAAAAACTGTTTTTT
once,15,TRBJ2-1,TRBV12-3/TRBV12-4,NA,CASSLADGSYNEQFF,TGTGCCAGCAGTTTAGCGGACGGGTCCTACAATGAGCAGTTCTTC
NA,14,TRBJ1-2,TRBV27,NA,CASSLEGDNYGYTF,TGTGCCAGCAGTCTAGAGGGGGATAACTATGGCTACACCTTC
NA,14,TRBJ2-1,TRBV27,NA,CASSFEAGYNEQFF,TGTGCCAGCAGTTTCGAGGCAGGGTACAATGAGCAGTTCTTC
NA,14,TRBJ1-5,TRBV6-1,NA,CASNTRGVNQPEHF,TGTGCCAGCAATACCAGGGGAGTAAATCAGCCCGAGCATTTT
few,15,TRBJ2-1,TRBV6-1,TRBD1,CATKPRDRDYNEQFF,TGTGCCACCAAGCCTAGGGACAGAGACTACAATGAGCAGTTCTTC
NA,14,TRBJ2-3,TRBV18,TRBD1,CASLRDRGTDTQYF,TGTGCCAGCCTCCGGGACAGGGGCACAGATACGCAGTATTTT
few,19,TRBJ1-4,TRBV7-9,NA,CASSLSPGQTTATNEKLFF,TGTGCCAGCAGCTTAAGTCCCGGACAGACAACTGCAACTAATGAAAAACTGTTTTTT
NA,14,TRBJ2-3,TRBV27,NA,CASSPQGGMDTQYF,TGTGCCAGCAGTCCCCAGGGTGGGATGGATACGCAGTATTTT
many,12,TRBJ1-1,TRBV7-8,NA,CASSPDSTEAFF,TGTGCCAGCAGCCCCGACAGCACTGAAGCTTTCTTT
many,13,TRBJ1-2,TRBV7-8,NA,CASSLESSYGYTF,TGTGCCAGCAGCTTAGAGAGTAGCTATGGCTACACCTTC
NA,15,TRBJ2-5,TRBV20-1,NA,CSARDRYSSTETQYF,TGCAGTGCTAGAGATCGGTACAGCTCGACCGAGACCCAGTACTTC
many,15,TRBJ2-1,TRBV20-1,NA,CSATPVEGTLPEQFF,TGCAGTGCAACCCCAGTAGAGGGGACTCTTCCGGAGCAGTTCTTC
NA,16,TRBJ2-1,TRBV2,TRBD2,CASSELLAGGVNEQFF,TGTGCCAGCAGTGAACTGCTAGCGGGGGGCGTCAATGAGCAGTTCTTC
NA,13,TRBJ2-5,TRBV6-5,TRBD1,CASSAGTVGTQYF,TGTGCCAGCAGTGCCGGGACAGTCGGGACCCAGTACTTC
NA,15,TRBJ2-2,TRBV12-5,NA,CASVMNLGWTGELFF,TGTGCTAGTGTCATGAACCTGGGATGGACCGGGGAGCTGTTTTTT
many,16,TRBJ1-5,TRBV7-8,NA,CASSLGDRPTRQPQHF,TGTGCCAGCAGCTTAGGCGACAGACCAACAAGGCAGCCCCAGCATTTT
many,16,TRBJ2-5,TRBV7-2,NA,CASSLGARLKQETQYF,TGTGCCAGCAGCTTAGGGGCCCGGCTAAAACAAGAGACCCAGTACTTC
few,17,TRBJ1-5,TRBV23-1,NA,CASSQSHLRGGNQPQHF,TGCGCCAGCAGTCAATCGCACCTACGGGGAGGCAATCAGCCCCAGCATTTT
NA,15,TRBJ2-1,TRBV6-2/TRBV6-3,TRBD2,CASSYPLAGANEQFF,TGTGCCAGCAGTTACCCGCTAGCGGGGGCAAATGAGCAGTTCTTC
few,13,TRBJ1-2,TRBV27,NA,CASSHGINYGYTF,TGTGCCAGCAGTCATGGGATCAACTATGGCTACACCTTC
NA,15,TRBJ1-5,TRBV15,TRBD1,CATSSDRAGNQPQHF,TGTGCCACCAGCAGCGACAGGGCGGGAAATCAGCCCCAGCATTTT
many,14,TRBJ2-1,TRBV19,TRBD2,CASNRGGSYNEQFF,TGTGCCAGTAATCGCGGGGGTTCCTACAATGAGCAGTTCTTC
few,14,TRBJ1-5,TRBV27,TRBD1,CASRPRQGAQPQHF,TGTGCCAGCAGACCAAGACAGGGCGCTCAGCCCCAGCATTTT
NA,18,TRBJ1-1,TRBV29-1,TRBD1,CSVEFVGTGYVRNTEAFF,TGCAGCGTTGAATTTGTCGGGACAGGGTACGTTAGGAACACTGAAGCTTTCTTT
NA,15,TRBJ2-2,TRBV11-2,NA,CASSLGFGNTGELFF,TGTGCCAGCAGCCTTGGATTCGGGAACACCGGGGAGCTGTTTTTT
NA,15,TRBJ1-5,TRBV27,NA,CASSLGRTSNQPQHF,TGTGCCAGCAGTTTGGGACGGACTAGCAATCAGCCCCAGCATTTT
NA,13,TRBJ2-7,TRBV6-5,NA,CASSSSNIYEQYF,TGTGCCAGCAGTTCATCGAATATCTACGAGCAGTACTTC
many,17,TRBJ2-1,TRBV12-5,NA,CASGLTLLASTYNEQFF,TGTGCTAGTGGTCTAACCCTCCTAGCGTCTACCTACAATGAGCAGTTCTTC
few,15,TRBJ1-2,TRBV6-5,TRBD1,CASSFTSGQAYGYTF,TGTGCCAGCAGTTTTACCTCGGGACAGGCCTATGGCTACACCTTC
many,15,TRBJ2-1,TRBV7-8,NA,CASSLGRGLDNEQFF,TGTGCCAGCAGCTTAGGGAGGGGGTTAGACAATGAGCAGTTCTTC
few,19,TRBJ2-2,TRBV6-2/TRBV6-3,NA,CASSYPTPRLHRNTGELFF,TGTGCCAGCAGTTACCCCACGCCCCGACTCCATCGGAACACCGGGGAGCTGTTTTTT
few,15,TRBJ2-3,TRBV7-6,TRBD2,CASSLRLAETDTQYF,TGTGCCAGCAGCTTACGGCTAGCGGAAACAGATACGCAGTATTTT
NA,14,TRBJ2-1,TRBV24-1,TRBD1,CATYNRGIYNEQFF,TGTGCCACCTACAACAGGGGTATCTACAATGAGCAGTTCTTC
NA,15,TRBJ2-1,TRBV6-2/TRBV6-3,NA,CASSYVLSSYNEQFF,TGTGCCAGCAGTTACGTACTGAGCTCCTACAATGAGCAGTTCTTC
few,15,TRBJ2-5,TRBV7-2,TRBD2,CASGSSGGGVETQYF,TGTGCCAGCGGGTCTAGCGGGGGAGGCGTAGAGACCCAGTACTTC
NA,16,TRBJ1-2,TRBV14,TRBD1,CASSYSRGQQSYGYTF,TGTGCCAGCAGCTATTCGAGGGGGCAGCAGTCCTATGGCTACACCTTC
few,15,TRBJ1-2,TRBV6-6,TRBD1,CASSYPGTDPYGYTF,TGTGCCAGCAGTTACCCCGGGACAGATCCTTATGGCTACACCTTC
few,16,TRBJ2-6,TRBV6-6,NA,CASNTKGYSGANVLTF,TGTGCCAGCAATACAAAGGGTTACTCTGGGGCCAACGTCCTGACTTTC